The 23 T cell receptor beta chains reported below all come from one sample, sequenced in a study of blood T cell repertoires in COVID-19. Profiling relied on immunoSEQ multiplex PCR, and the TCRdb table lists in-frame clones only, not all of them. This sample has over 95,000 clones; more than 65% occur once, and the top ten carry under 2%. Sequenced: peripheral blood. Receptors were obtained from a man in his fifties or sixties with acute or convalescent COVID-19.

The chain combines TRBV5-1 with TRBJ2-1; 13 positions agree with TRBD2. CDR3 length equals 17 residues. The V and J ends lost 4 bases and 6 bases, in that order; junction bases with no gene match: 10. Germline lookup yields CDR1 SGHRS and CDR2 YFSETQ. The CDR3 nucleotides read TGCGCCAGCAGCCCAACTAGCGGGGGGGCGTCTGGCAATGAGCAGTTCTTC. This codes for CASSPTSGGASGNEQFF.

The chain links TRBV5-1 to TRBJ2-2; possibly TRBD1 for D (6 bases). The germline V and J ends were trimmed by 6 bases and 0 bases, with 18 bases remaining between them. This CDR3 contains 17 residues. The germline V gene has CDR1 SGHRS and CDR2 YFSETQ. The CDR3 spells CASTLNRDMTNTGELFF. Here the CDR3 DNA reads TGCGCCAGCACCCTAAACCGGGACATGACGAACACCGGGGAGCTGTTTTTT.

The V call is TRBV5-1, the J call TRBJ1-2; 8 bases line up with TRBD1. CDR1 is SGHRS and CDR2 is YFSETQ in the germline V gene. CDR3 length: 16 amino acids. J was trimmed by 1 base and V by 1 base; bases with no gene match: 6. CDR3 residues: CASSLSGTGVNYGYTF. The CDR3 region has the DNA TGCGCCAGCAGCTTGTCCGGGACAGGAGTTAACTATGGCTACACCTTC.

The chain couples TRBV3-1 (or the pseudogene TRBV3-2) to TRBJ1-1, with 9 bases aligning to TRBD1. CDR1 and CDR2 from the germline V gene are LGHDT and YNNKEL (reference sequence). After removal of 4 bases from V and 9 bases from J, the junction contained 6 bases not matched to a gene. The CDR3 loop spans 13 amino acids. CDR3 sequence reads: CASSPRTGEKAFF. CDR3 in DNA: TGTGCCAGCAGCCCCCGGACAGGGGAGAAAGCTTTCTTT.

This rearrangement joins TRBV3-1 (or the pseudogene TRBV3-2) to TRBJ1-2, with 7 bases matching TRBD1. Germline trimming cut 5 bases from V and 6 bases from J; bases unmatched to any gene: 6. Germline CDR1 reads LGHDT; CDR2 reads YNNKEL (reference sequence). The CDR3 sequence is 13 residues long. The CDR3, as DNA: TGTGCCAGCAGCAAGACGACAGGGAATGGCTACACCTTC. The encoded protein is CASSKTTGNGYTF.

This clone was observed a handful of times. The chain recombines TRBV2 with TRBJ1-5; unclear D gene. The CDR3 has 16 residues. Germline V gene data show CDR1 as SNHLY and CDR2 as FYNNEI. Trimming removed 3 bases from V and 0 bases from J, with 12 bases in between. As DNA, the CDR3 is TGTGCCAGCAGTGACAACCCGAGATATAGCAATCAGCCCCAGCATTTT. It specifies CASSDNPRYSNQPQHF.

The chain is built from TRBV6-1 and TRBJ1-5; D is ambiguous. Looked up from germline, CDR1 is MNHNS and CDR2 is SASEGT. Trimming took 1 base from V and 7 from J, leaving 8 bases between them. CDR3 length: 13 amino acids. The DNA for the CDR3 is TGTGCCAGCAGTGAAGGAGGGAACCAGCCCCAGCATTTT. Translating it yields CASSEGGNQPQHF.

The chain carries TRBV6-5 and TRBJ1-2; 10 positions match TRBD1. The CDR3 spans 13 residues. V was pared by 8 bases and J by 3 bases, with 3 bases of the junction left unmatched. Germline CDR1 and CDR2: MNHEY and SVGAGI. CDR3 protein: CASLDRGHYGYTF. The CDR3 bases are TGTGCCAGCCTCGACAGGGGGCACTATGGCTACACCTTC.

With regard to this clone: This sample also contains other DNA sequences that code for the same CDR3. This chain uses TRBV12-3 or TRBV12-4 with TRBJ1-1, with D uncertain. Trimming stripped 6 bases from V and 3 bases from J, with 8 bases between. This CDR3 spans 12 amino acids. CDR3 sequence: CASSRLDTEAFF. The CDR3 coding sequence is TGTGCCAGCAGCCGACTGGACACTGAAGCTTTCTTT.

The genes are TRBV18 and TRBJ1-2, with 7 bases lining up with TRBD1. The CDR3 runs to 14 residues. The J segment lost 5 bases and the V segment lost 2 bases, leaving 5 bases of the junction unmatched. Germline lookup yields CDR1 KGHSH and CDR2 LQKENI. CDR3 region: CASSPVGQPYGYTF. The CDR3 DNA reads as TGTGCCAGCTCACCAGTGGGACAGCCATATGGCTACACCTTC.

The chain recombines TRBV7-2 with TRBJ1-3, with 7 bases lining up with TRBD1. This CDR3 has 14 residues. The V and J ends lost 5 bases and 2 bases, in that order; junction bases with no gene match: 3. Germline assignment: CDR1 SGHTA and CDR2 FQGNSA. This CDR3 is CASSLTGTGNTIYF. DNA for the CDR3: TGTGCCAGCAGCCTGACAGGGACTGGAAACACCATATATTTT.

The rearrangement uses TRBV4-1 and TRBJ1-3; possible D gene TRBD1, 5 bases. Germline CDR1 and CDR2: MGHRA and YSYEKL. The CDR3 runs to 15 residues. The ends were cut back, 0 bases at V and 2 bases at J, with 8 bases in the middle. CDR3 sequence: CASSQDWGAGNTIYF. In DNA, the CDR3 is TGCGCCAGCAGCCAAGATTGGGGGGCTGGAAACACCATATATTTT.

The gene calls are TRBV28 and TRBJ2-2; tentatively, D is TRBD1 (6 bases). The CDR3 length is 17 residues. Trimming took 6 bases from V and 4 from J, leaving 21 bases between them. Germline loops: CDR1 MDHEN, CDR2 SYDVKM. The CDR3 loop is CASRLGGAGVGTGELFF. The CDR3 DNA follows: TGTGCCAGCAGGTTGGGTGGGGCAGGGGTCGGCACCGGGGAGCTGTTTTTT.

This clone came up a few times. V and J are TRBV28 and TRBJ1-5, with 7 bases lining up with TRBD1. V was clipped by 5 bases and J by 12 bases; unmatched bases: 16. Germline loops: CDR1 MDHEN, CDR2 SYDVKM. This CDR3 comprises 15 residues. Here the CDR3 DNA reads TGTGCCAGCAGTCTAAACCCGACAGGGCGAGGGGGCCAGCATTTT. Translated: CASSLNPTGRGGQHF.

CDR3 DNA sequence: TGTGCCAGCAGTTTGACAGGGAACTCCTATAATTCACCCCTCCACTTT. Protein product: CASSLTGNSYNSPLHF. This chain links TRBV6-4 with TRBJ1-6; 7 bases align to TRBD1. CDR1 MRHNA and CDR2 SNTAGT come from the germline V gene. Trimming at V came to 5 bases and at J to 0 bases, leaving 4 bases not matched to a gene. The CDR3 consists of 16 residues.

The J gene is TRBJ2-6, the V gene TRBV6-1; 8 bases align to TRBD1. There are 19 residues in the CDR3. Germline-derived CDR1 and CDR2 are MNHNS and SASEGT. V trimming: 2 bases; J trimming: 0 bases; junction bases outside the gene matches: 9. CDR3 sequence: CASSEFWGQAYSGANVLTF. The CDR3 region has the DNA TGTGCCAGCAGTGAATTCTGGGGACAGGCTTACTCTGGGGCCAACGTCCTGACTTTC.

This clone was picked up one time. The rearrangement links TRBV6-5 to TRBJ1-6; D is perhaps TRBD1 (6 bases). The germline V gene has CDR1 MNHEY and CDR2 SVGAGI. The CDR3 is made up of 14 amino acids. V lost 6 bases and J lost 7, with 13 bases in between. CDR3 protein: CASSRTELNSPLHF. The CDR3 coding sequence is TGTGCCAGCAGCCGGACAGAACTAAATTCACCCCTCCACTTT.

The chain recombines TRBV6-6 with TRBJ1-1; no definite D call. The CDR3 loop spans 12 amino acids. V was pared by 2 bases and J by 6 bases, with 7 bases between. Germline-derived CDR1 and CDR2 are MNHNY and SVGAGI (reference sequence). CDR3 in DNA: TGTGCCAGCAGTTACCGTACGGCTGAAGCTTTCTTT. Translation gives CASSYRTAEAFF.

This rearrangement joins TRBV7-8 to TRBJ2-7, with TRBD1 identical over 9 bases. Germline V gene sequence: CDR1 SGHVS, CDR2 FQNEAQ. The CDR3 is 16 residues long. Trimming took 4 bases from V and 1 from J; bases not matched to a gene: 8. The CDR3 sequence: CASSYLQGANSYEQYV. The CDR3 DNA sequence: TGTGCCAGCAGCTACTTACAGGGGGCCAATTCCTACGAGCAGTACGTC.

V usage is TRBV19 and J usage is TRBJ1-1; D remains unclear. Trimming shortened V by 1 base and J by 4 bases, and 16 bases separated the two germline ends. Germline loops: CDR1 LNHDA, CDR2 SQIVND (reference sequence). The CDR3 runs to 16 residues. Here the CDR3 DNA reads TGTGCCAGTAGTATAGGCCCTCGGGCGGGAGTCACTGAAGCTTTCTTT. Protein product: CASSIGPRAGVTEAFF. The complete variable domain, with remaining parts taken from reference TRBV19 and TRBJ1-1, reads DGGITQSPKYLFRKEGQNVTLSCEQNLNHDAMYWYRQDPGQGLRLIYYSQIVNDFQKGDIAEGYSVSREKKESFPLTVTSAQKNPTAFYLCASSIGPRAGVTEAFFGQGTRLTVV.

J is TRBJ1-5 and V is TRBV12-3 or TRBV12-4; TRBD1 matches 9 bases. The CDR3 has 13 residues. The ends lost 6 bases at V and 4 bases at J; junction bases unmatched: 1. The CDR3 DNA sequence: TGTGCCAGCAGGGACAGGGGAAATCAGCCCCAGCATTTT. Translating it yields CASRDRGNQPQHF.

The chain couples TRBV6-6 to TRBJ2-6, with a tentative D call TRBD1 (5 bases). CDR1 and CDR2 (germline): MNHNY, SVGAGI (reference sequence). The CDR3 has 16 amino acids. Trimming removed 7 bases from V and 0 bases from J, with 13 bases in between. The CDR3 DNA reads TGTGCCAGCACCCCAACAGGTTCCTCTGGGGCCAACGTCCTGACTTTC. As protein: CASTPTGSSGANVLTF.

V gene TRBV7-3 combines with J gene TRBJ1-1; D is uncertain. V was cut by 5 bases and J by 13 bases, with 20 bases left in between. Germline CDR1 reads SGHTA; CDR2 reads FQGTGA. This CDR3 has 13 amino acids. Here the CDR3 DNA reads TGTGCCAGCAGCGCGGACTCCTCCTCGGTGGATTTCTTT. Translating gives CASSADSSSVDFF.